This T cell receptor (beta chain) appears in the sequencing data of a study of blood T cell repertoires in COVID-19. In the authors' methods: From reference gene primer amplification, estimates of nucleated cell counts were derived. Profiled with immunoSEQ multiplex PCR; TCRdb holds only in-frame clones, not every one. The D gene and trimming were derived from the DNA, and the V and J assignments and clone size from that table. The table records over 50,000 clones, 85% to 90% of them present only once. This TCR derives from a human donor in a cohort sampled during active COVID-19. Sequences were obtained from peripheral blood.

The CDR3: CASSHVGAKTQYF. Here the CDR3 DNA reads TGTGCCAGCAGCCATGTAGGGGCGAAGACCCAGTACTTC. The chain recombines TRBV3-1 (or the pseudogene TRBV3-2) with TRBJ2-5, with a weak D call TRBD1 (5 bases). The CDR3 spans 13 residues. Germline CDR1 reads LGHDT; CDR2 reads YNNKEL (reference sequence). V was pared by 3 bases and J by 6 bases, with 11 bases between.